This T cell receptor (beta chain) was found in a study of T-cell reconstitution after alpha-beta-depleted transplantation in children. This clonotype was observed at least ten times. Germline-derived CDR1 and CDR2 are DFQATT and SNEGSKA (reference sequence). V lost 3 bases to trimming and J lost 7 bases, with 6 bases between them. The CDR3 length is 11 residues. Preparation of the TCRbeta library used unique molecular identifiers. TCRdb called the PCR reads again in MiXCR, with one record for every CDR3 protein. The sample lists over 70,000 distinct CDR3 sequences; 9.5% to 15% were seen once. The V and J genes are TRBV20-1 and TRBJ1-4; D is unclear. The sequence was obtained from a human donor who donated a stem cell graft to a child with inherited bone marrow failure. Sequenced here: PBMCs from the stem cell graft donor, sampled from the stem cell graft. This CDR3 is CSARIVEKLFF. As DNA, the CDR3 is TGCAGTGCTAGGATTGTTGAAAAACTGTTTTTT.